This TCR beta chain derives from a study of OX40 agonist ivuxolimab in advanced cancers. Study-wide results and caveats: Partial responders dosed at 0.1-3.0 mg/kg displayed clonal expansion ranking among the lowest. Expanded clones were, on average, more numerous in CD8+ T cells than in CD4+.

Worth noting for this clone: The antigen remains unidentified.

The method was immunoSEQ multiplex PCR; TCRdb's version includes in-frame clones alone and lacks a portion of them. The sample shows approximately 77,000 clones, around 92% of them seen only once. From germline, CDR1 is SEHNR and CDR2 FQNEAQ (reference sequence). J was trimmed by 2 bases and V by 5 bases; bases with no gene match: 11. The CDR3 runs 16 residues. The gene calls are TRBV7-9 and TRBJ2-5; 7 bases are a match to TRBD1. The source of this sequence is an adult with an advanced solid tumor such as melanoma, head and neck, liver or kidney cancer. The input for sequencing was CD4+ or CD8+ T cells sorted from blood, taken in a trial of the OX40 agonist ivuxolimab. The CDR3 bases are TGTGCCAGCAGCCCGACAGTTTCAGGGGGACAAGAGACCCAGTACTTC. Its protein product is CASSPTVSGGQETQYF. The full variable domain, its missing parts supplied by reference TRBV7-9 and TRBJ2-5, is DTGVSQNPRHKITKRGQNVTFRCDPISEHNRLYWYRQTLGQGPEFLTYFQNEAQLEKSRLLSDRFSAERPKGSFSTLEIQRTEQGDSAMYLCASSPTVSGGQETQYFGPGTRLLVL.